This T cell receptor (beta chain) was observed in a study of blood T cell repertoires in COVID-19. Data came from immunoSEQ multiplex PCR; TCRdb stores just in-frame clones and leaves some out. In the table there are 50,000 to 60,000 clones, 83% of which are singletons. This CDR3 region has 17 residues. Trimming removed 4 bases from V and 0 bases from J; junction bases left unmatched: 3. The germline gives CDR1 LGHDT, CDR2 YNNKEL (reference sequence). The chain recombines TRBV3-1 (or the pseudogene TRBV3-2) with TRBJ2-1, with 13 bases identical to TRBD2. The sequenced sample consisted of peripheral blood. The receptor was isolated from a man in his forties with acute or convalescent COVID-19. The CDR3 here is CASSLRTSGSSYNEQFF. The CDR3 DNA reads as TGTGCCAGCAGCCTGAGGACTAGCGGGAGCTCCTACAATGAGCAGTTCTTC.